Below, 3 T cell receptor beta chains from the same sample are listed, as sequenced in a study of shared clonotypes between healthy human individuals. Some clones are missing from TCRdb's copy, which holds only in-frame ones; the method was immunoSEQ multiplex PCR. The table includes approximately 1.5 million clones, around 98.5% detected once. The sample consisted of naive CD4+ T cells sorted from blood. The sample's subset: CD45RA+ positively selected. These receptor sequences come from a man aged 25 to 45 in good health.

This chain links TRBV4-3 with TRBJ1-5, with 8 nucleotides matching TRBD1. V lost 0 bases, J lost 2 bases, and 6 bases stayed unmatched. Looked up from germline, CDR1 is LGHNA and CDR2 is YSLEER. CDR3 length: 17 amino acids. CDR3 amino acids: CASSQDYPDRGNQPQHF. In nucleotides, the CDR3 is TGCGCCAGCAGCCAAGATTATCCGGACAGGGGCAATCAGCCCCAGCATTTT.

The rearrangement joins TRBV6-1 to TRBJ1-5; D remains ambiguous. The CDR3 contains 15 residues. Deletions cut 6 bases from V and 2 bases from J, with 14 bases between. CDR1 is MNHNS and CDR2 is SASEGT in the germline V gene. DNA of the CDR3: TGTGCCAGCAGCGTTTCCCGGGATCGCAATCAGCCCCAGCATTTT. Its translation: CASSVSRDRNQPQHF.

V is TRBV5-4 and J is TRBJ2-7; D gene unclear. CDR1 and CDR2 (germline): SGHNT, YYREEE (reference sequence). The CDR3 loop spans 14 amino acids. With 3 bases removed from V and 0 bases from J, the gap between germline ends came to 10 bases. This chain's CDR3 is CASSSESSSYEQYF. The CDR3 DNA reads TGTGCCAGCAGCTCCGAGAGCAGCTCCTACGAGCAGTACTTC.